This entry describes one T cell receptor (beta chain). Its antigen remains unknown. This sample was taken from a study of cytomegalovirus exposure and HLA in healthy donors. Study outcomes and limitations: The analysis excluded some indistinguishable V segments, including TRBV6-2 and TRBV6-3.

Both 60 Vbeta primers and 13 Jbeta primers went into the PCR. Sequencing used immunoSEQ multiplex PCR; TCRdb keeps in-frame clones, though not all of them. This sample carries 75,000 to 90,000 clones, 65% to 85% of them seen once, and the ten largest clones take 3% to 3.5%. The V and J ends lost 11 bases and 0 bases respectively, with 9 bases between them. Germline V lookup: CDR1 MNHEY, CDR2 SVGAGI. CDR3 size: 12 residues. The chain links TRBV6-5 to TRBJ2-3; D not resolved. The source material was PBMCs. This TCR derives from a man over 45 in good health and CMV-seronegative. As DNA, the CDR3 is TGTGCCTCGTCCCCTAGCACAGATACGCAGTATTTT. Amino acid sequence: CASSPSTDTQYF.